This T cell receptor beta chain was recovered during a study of T cell clonality in common variable immunodeficiency. Findings of the study overall: Compared with healthy controls, CVID subjects showed increased TCRbeta clonality, mostly in about a third. Fewer deletions and N-nucleotide insertions were reportedly seen in common variable immunodeficiency TCR beta sequences.

As concerns this clone: Its antigen remains unidentified. The CDR3 end lies 3 residues beyond the end of the read and is filled in from the germline J gene.

Assay: immunoSEQ multiplex PCR; the TCRdb copy retains only in-frame clones and omits some. There are over 11,000 clones in the sample, none observed a single time. The CDR3 loop spans 13 amino acids. Germline loops: CDR1 SGHTA, CDR2 FQGTGA. Trimming cost V 3 bases and J 7 bases; bases outside gene matches: 3. The sequencing input was peripheral blood mononuclear cells. The chain carries TRBV7-3 and TRBJ2-5; 9 bases line up with TRBD1. The receptor was isolated from a human donor with common variable immunodeficiency. The CDR3: CASSLDRGWTQYF. The DNA read from the CDR3 is TGTGCCAGCAGCTTGGACAGGGGATGGACC.